These T cell receptor beta chains were read from a single sample in a study of blood T cell repertoires in COVID-19. Sequencing was performed with immunoSEQ multiplex PCR; in TCRdb, only in-frame clones are kept and a portion is missing. The profile covers 350,000 or so clones, with about 90% appearing a single time and roughly 1% taken by the ten largest. The sequenced sample was PBMCs or T cells enriched from blood (not recorded which). These receptors were obtained from a woman in her twenties or thirties who had recovered from COVID-19. The CDR3 runs from the conserved cysteine through the conserved F or W. The order of the fields is clone size, D gene, V gene, J gene, CDR3 DNA, CDR3 protein. The D gene is left open where the match is weak. Some rows mark clone size as missing; the rest say once, few, many or name a class of expanded clone.

clone size: few; D gene: TRBD1; V gene: TRBV7-8; J gene: TRBJ1-1; CDR3 DNA: TGTGCCAGCAGCAAAATAACAGGGGGCACTGAAGCTTTCTTT; CDR3 protein: CASSKITGGTEAFF
clone size: .; D gene: TRBD2; V gene: TRBV9; J gene: TRBJ2-2; CDR3 DNA: TGTGCCAGCAGCTTTCCCCGGCGGGGGGGACCCGGTAGCGGGGAGCTGTTTTTT; CDR3 protein: CASSFPRRGGPGSGELFF
clone size: .; D gene: .; V gene: TRBV15; J gene: TRBJ1-2; CDR3 DNA: TGTGCCACCAGCAGAGGTGAGGCAGGGGATGGATATGGCTACACCTTC; CDR3 protein: CATSRGEAGDGYGYTF
clone size: .; D gene: .; V gene: TRBV24-1; J gene: TRBJ1-2; CDR3 DNA: TGTGCCACCAGTGATTCTGGGCTACGATATGGCTACACCTTC; CDR3 protein: CATSDSGLRYGYTF
clone size: once; D gene: .; V gene: TRBV9; J gene: TRBJ2-7; CDR3 DNA: TGTGCCAGCAGCGCCCAGGGTTACGAGCAGTACTTC; CDR3 protein: CASSAQGYEQYF
clone size: .; D gene: TRBD2; V gene: TRBV27; J gene: TRBJ2-7; CDR3 DNA: TGTGCCAGCAGCTACAGCGGGGGTAACGAGCAGTACTTC; CDR3 protein: CASSYSGGNEQYF
clone size: once; D gene: .; V gene: TRBV11-2; J gene: TRBJ2-7; CDR3 DNA: TGTGCCAGCAGGCAGAACAGGGACGAGCAGTACTTC; CDR3 protein: CASRQNRDEQYF
clone size: .; D gene: .; V gene: TRBV27; J gene: TRBJ1-5; CDR3 DNA: TGTGCCAGCAGGAAAGGGAGCTCGGGGAGCAATCAGCCCCAGCATTTT; CDR3 protein: CASRKGSSGSNQPQHF
clone size: few; D gene: TRBD1; V gene: TRBV7-2; J gene: TRBJ1-2; CDR3 DNA: TGTGCCAGCGGAAAACAGGGGGCGGACGGCTACACCTTC; CDR3 protein: CASGKQGADGYTF
clone size: .; D gene: TRBD1; V gene: TRBV5-6; J gene: TRBJ2-7; CDR3 DNA: TGTGCCAGCAGCTCCGGGACAGGGCTCTACGAGCAGTACTTC; CDR3 protein: CASSSGTGLYEQYF